These T cell receptor beta chains were read from a single sample in a study of cytomegalovirus exposure and HLA in healthy donors. Here immunoSEQ multiplex PCR was the method, and the copy in TCRdb shows in-frame clones only, minus some. The repertoire holds around 350,000 clones, with roughly 88% as singletons. Sequencing input: PBMCs. These receptors came from a young woman in good health and CMV-seronegative. The CDR3 runs from the conserved cysteine through the conserved F or W. D genes are given only for firm matches.

d_gene,v_gene,j_gene,CDR3nt,CDR3aa
-,TRBV6-1,TRBJ2-3,TGTGCCAGCAGTATATTAACAGGGGGGGCCGATACGCAGTATTTT,CASSILTGGADTQYF
TRBD2,TRBV9,TRBJ2-1,TGTGCCAGCAGCGTGGGACTAGCGTTCAATGAGCAGTTCTTC,CASSVGLAFNEQFF
-,TRBV7-2,TRBJ2-1,TGTGCCAGCAGGGGGCAGGAAGAGCAGTTCTTC,CASRGQEEQFF
-,TRBV18,TRBJ1-5,TGTGCCAGCTCGCCCAGAGGTCCTAATAGCAATCAGCCCCAGCATTTT,CASSPRGPNSNQPQHF
TRBD2,TRBV5-1,TRBJ2-3,TGCGCCAGCAGCTTGGCCGGAAGGGTTCTAGCGGGAGCTACAGATACGCAGTATTTT,CASSLAGRVLAGATDTQYF
TRBD1,TRBV28,TRBJ1-4,TGTGCCAGCAGTTTAGACAGGGTAGGGGAAAAACTGTTTTTT,CASSLDRVGEKLFF
TRBD1,TRBV7-8,TRBJ1-4,TGTGCCAGCAGCTTGGGACAGGGGAGTGAAAAACTGTTTTTT,CASSLGQGSEKLFF
TRBD1,TRBV28,TRBJ2-7,TGTGCCAGCGGTACCCCGGGGACAGGTCCGTACGAGCAGTACTTC,CASGTPGTGPYEQYF
-,TRBV9,TRBJ2-5,TGTGCCAGCAGCGTAGGCCCCCGTACAACCATCCAGTACTTC,CASSVGPRTTIQYF
TRBD1,TRBV5-1,TRBJ1-2,TGCGCCAGCAGCTTGACAGGGGGCGAGGTGGGCTACACCTTC,CASSLTGGEVGYTF